This T cell receptor (beta chain) was profiled in a study of blood T cell repertoires in COVID-19. Within the sample, this clone is medium-sized. Data came from immunoSEQ multiplex PCR; TCRdb stores just in-frame clones and leaves some out. The table has 150,000 to 200,000 clones, 80% to 90% seen once. Trimming took 4 bases from V and 8 from J, leaving 29 bases between them. The CDR3 extends over 18 amino acids. CDR1 is KGHDR, CDR2 SFDVKD, per germline. This receptor was identified in a man aged 35-49 years with acute or convalescent COVID-19. The chain carries TRBV24-1 and TRBJ2-7; maybe TRBD2 (6 bases). Sequenced material: peripheral blood. The CDR3 sequence: CATSDPVSSREQPYKQYF. The CDR3 nucleotides read TGTGCCACCAGTGACCCAGTATCATCCCGGGAGCAACCATACAAGCAGTACTTC.